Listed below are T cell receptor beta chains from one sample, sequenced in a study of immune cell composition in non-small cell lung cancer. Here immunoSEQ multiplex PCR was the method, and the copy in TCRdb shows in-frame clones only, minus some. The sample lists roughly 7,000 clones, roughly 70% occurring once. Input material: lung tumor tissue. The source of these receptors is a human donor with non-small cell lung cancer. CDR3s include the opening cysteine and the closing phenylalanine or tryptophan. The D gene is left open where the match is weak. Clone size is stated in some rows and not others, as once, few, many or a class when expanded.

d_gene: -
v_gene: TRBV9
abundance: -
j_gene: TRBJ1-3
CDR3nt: TGTGCCAGCAGCGCAGGTGACGGAAACACCATATATTTT
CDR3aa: CASSAGDGNTIYF

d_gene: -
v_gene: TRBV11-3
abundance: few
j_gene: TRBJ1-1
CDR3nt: TGTGCCAGCAGCTTAGAAAGCCGTTGGGACACGAACACTGAAGCTTTCTTT
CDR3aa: CASSLESRWDTNTEAFF

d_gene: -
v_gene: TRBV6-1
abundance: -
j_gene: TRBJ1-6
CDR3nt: TGTGCCAGCAGGGCGGATTCACCCCTCCACTTT
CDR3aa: CASRADSPLHF

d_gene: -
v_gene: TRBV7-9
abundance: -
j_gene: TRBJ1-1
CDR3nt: TGTGCCAGCAGCCTACAGGGTAGTAACACTGAAGCTTTCTTT
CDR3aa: CASSLQGSNTEAFF

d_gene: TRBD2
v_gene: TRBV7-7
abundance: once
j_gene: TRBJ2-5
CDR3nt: TGTGCTAGCAGCTTATCTAGCGGGAAGGCGGAGACCCAGTACTTC
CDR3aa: CASSLSSGKAETQYF

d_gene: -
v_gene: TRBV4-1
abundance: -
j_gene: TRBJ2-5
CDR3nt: TGCGCCAGCAGCCAGCCAGGCCGACAAGAGACCCAGTACTTC
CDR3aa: CASSQPGRQETQYF

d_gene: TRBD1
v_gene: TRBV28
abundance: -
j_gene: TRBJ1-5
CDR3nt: TGTGCCAGCAGTACTCCCGGACAGGATGTCCGTGGCGGCAATCAGCCCCAGCATTTT
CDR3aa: CASSTPGQDVRGGNQPQHF

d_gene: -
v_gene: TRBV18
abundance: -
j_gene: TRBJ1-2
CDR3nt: TGTGCCAGCTCACCCCCGGACGGACTCTATGGCTACACCTTC
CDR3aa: CASSPPDGLYGYTF

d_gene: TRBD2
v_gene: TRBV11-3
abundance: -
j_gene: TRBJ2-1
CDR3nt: TGTGCCAGCAGCTCCTGGACTAGCGGGAGCAATGAGCAGTTCTTC
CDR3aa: CASSSWTSGSNEQFF

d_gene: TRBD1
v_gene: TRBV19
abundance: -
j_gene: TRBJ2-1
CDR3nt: TGTGCCAGTAGTATAGACTACAGGGGCCGGGCTTGGTTCTTC
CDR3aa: CASSIDYRGRAWFF

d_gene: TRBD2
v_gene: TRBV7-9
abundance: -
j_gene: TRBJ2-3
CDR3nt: TGTGCCAGCAGCTTAGTTGCTGGCGGGAGGGGAGGAGATACGCAGTATTTT
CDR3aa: CASSLVAGGRGGDTQYF

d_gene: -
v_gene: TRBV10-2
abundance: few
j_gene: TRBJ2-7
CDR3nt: TGCGCCAGCACTTACAGGGTTGACTACGAGCAGTACTTC
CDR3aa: CASTYRVDYEQYF

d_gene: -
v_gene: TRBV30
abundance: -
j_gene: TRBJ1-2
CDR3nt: TGTGCCTGGAGCAAAACAGAGCACTATGGCTACACCTTC
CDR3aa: CAWSKTEHYGYTF

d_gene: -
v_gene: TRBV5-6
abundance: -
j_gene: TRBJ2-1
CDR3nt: TGTGCCAGCAGCGGGGACTTTGGAGGAAATGAGCAGTTCTTC
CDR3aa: CASSGDFGGNEQFF

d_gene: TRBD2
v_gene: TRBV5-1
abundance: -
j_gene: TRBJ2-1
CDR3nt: TGCGCCAGCAGCCCCGGGACTAGCGGGGACAATGAGCAGTTCTTC
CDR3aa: CASSPGTSGDNEQFF

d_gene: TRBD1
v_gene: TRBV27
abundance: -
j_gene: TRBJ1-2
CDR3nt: TGTGCCAGCAGTTTATTAGGACAGGGGGCGTACGGCTACACCTTC
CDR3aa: CASSLLGQGAYGYTF

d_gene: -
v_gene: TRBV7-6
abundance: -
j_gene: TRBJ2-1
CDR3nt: TGTGCCAGCAGCTTAAGGTTGTGGGACAAATACAATGAGCAGTTCTTC
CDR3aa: CASSLRLWDKYNEQFF

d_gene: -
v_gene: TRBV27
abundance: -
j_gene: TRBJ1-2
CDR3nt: TGTGCCAGCAGTTTACAGGGCGGTGCGGACTATGGCTACACCTTC
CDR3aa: CASSLQGGADYGYTF

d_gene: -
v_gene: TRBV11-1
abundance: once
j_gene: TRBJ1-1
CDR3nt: TGTGCCAGCAGCCTCTGGGGCGGCACTGAAGCTTTCTTT
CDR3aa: CASSLWGGTEAFF

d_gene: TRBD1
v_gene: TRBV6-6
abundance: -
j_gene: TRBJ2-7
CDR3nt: TGTGCCAGCAGTGCCCGGACAGGATCCTCGGGGGAGCAGTACTTC
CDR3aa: CASSARTGSSGEQYF

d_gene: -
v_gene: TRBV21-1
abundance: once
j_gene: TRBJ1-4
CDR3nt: TGTGCCAGCAGCAAACTGGCCGGAGAGGAAAAACTGTTTTTT
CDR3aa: CASSKLAGEEKLFF

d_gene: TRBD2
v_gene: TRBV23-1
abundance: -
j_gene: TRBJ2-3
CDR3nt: TGCGCCAGCAGTCACCGGCGGGGGGGCGATACGCAGTATTTT
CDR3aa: CASSHRRGGDTQYF

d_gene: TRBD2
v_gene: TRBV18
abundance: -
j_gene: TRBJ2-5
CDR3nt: TGTGCCAGCTCACCACGAGCGGGGGGGGCGTCGGGAGAGACCCAGTACTTC
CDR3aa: CASSPRAGGASGETQYF

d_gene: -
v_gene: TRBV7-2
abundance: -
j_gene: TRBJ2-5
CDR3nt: TGTGCCAGCAGCCCGATGAGTGGGTCAGCAGGGCAGACCCAGTACTTC
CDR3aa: CASSPMSGSAGQTQYF

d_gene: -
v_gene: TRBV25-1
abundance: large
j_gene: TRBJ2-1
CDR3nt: TGTGCCAGCAGTTCATCAGTTGAGCAGTTCTTC
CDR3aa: CASSSSVEQFF

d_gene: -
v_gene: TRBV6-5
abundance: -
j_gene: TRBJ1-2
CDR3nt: TGTGCCAGCAGCCGGCGTGGGGCGCAAGGCTACACCTTC
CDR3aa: CASSRRGAQGYTF

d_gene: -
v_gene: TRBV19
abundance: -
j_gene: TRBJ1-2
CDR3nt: TGTGCCAGTAGTATGAGGGGGGGAGAGATTGGCTACACCTTC
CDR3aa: CASSMRGGEIGYTF

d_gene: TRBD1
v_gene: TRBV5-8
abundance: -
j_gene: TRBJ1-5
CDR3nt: TGTGCCAGCAGCCGCAGGGACAGGGGTGACTCTCAGCCCCAGCATTTT
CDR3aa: CASSRRDRGDSQPQHF

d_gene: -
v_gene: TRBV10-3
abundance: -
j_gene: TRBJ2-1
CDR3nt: TGTGCCATCAGTAGCGGGACAGGTAACAATGAGCAGTTCTTC
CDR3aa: CAISSGTGNNEQFF

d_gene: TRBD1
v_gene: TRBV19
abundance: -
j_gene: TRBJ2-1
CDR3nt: TGTGCCAGTAGTACCCGACAGGGCATCAATGAGCAGTTCTTC
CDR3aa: CASSTRQGINEQFF

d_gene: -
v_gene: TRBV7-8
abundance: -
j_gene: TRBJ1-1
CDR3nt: TGTGCCAGCAGCTTAACTCGGACTGAAGCTTTCTTT
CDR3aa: CASSLTRTEAFF

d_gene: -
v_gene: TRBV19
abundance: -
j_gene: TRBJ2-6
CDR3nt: TGTGCCAGTACCTTTAGGCAGGGCTCTGGGGCCAACGTCCTGACTTTC
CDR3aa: CASTFRQGSGANVLTF

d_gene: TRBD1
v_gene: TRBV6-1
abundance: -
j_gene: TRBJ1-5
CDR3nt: TGTGCCAGCAGTGCACCCCCCACAGGGGGAAGTCAGCCCCAGCATTTT
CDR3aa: CASSAPPTGGSQPQHF

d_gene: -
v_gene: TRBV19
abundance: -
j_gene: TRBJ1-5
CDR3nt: TGTGCCAGTACCCGAACAGGGACCAGCAATCAGCCCCAGCATTTT
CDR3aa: CASTRTGTSNQPQHF

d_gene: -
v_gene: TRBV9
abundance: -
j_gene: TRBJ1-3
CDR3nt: TGTGCCAGCAGCCTTGGGGAGGGCACATTCTCTGGAAACACCATATATTTT
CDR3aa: CASSLGEGTFSGNTIYF

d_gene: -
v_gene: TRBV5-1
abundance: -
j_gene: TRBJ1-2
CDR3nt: TGCGCCAGCAGCTTGGCCGGCGGATACCAAAATCCGGACTATGGCTACACCTTC
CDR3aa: CASSLAGGYQNPDYGYTF

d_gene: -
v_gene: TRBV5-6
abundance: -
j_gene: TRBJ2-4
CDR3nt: TGTGCCAGCAGCTTGAGTCAGGGTAGGGCCATTCAGTACTTC
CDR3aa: CASSLSQGRAIQYF

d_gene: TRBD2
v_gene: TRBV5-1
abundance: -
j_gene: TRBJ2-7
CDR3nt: TGCGCCAGCAGCTTGGTAGCGGGGGCCACCTACGAGCAGTACTTC
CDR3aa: CASSLVAGATYEQYF

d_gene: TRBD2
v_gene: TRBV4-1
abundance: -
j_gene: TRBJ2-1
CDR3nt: TGCGCCAGCAGCCAAGACGGGAGGGGGGCGCCCTACAATGAGCAGTTCTTC
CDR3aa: CASSQDGRGAPYNEQFF

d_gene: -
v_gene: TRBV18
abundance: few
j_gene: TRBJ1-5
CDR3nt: TGTGCCAGCTCACCATTAGGGGCAGGGGATCAGCCCCAGCATTTT
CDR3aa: CASSPLGAGDQPQHF

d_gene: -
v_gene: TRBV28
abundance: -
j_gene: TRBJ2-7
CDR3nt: TGTGCCAGCAACCCAAACAGGGGGGGCTACGAGCAGTACTTC
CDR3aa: CASNPNRGGYEQYF

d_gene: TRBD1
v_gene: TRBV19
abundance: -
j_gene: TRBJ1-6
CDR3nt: TGTGCCAGTAGCCGACAGGACAGGTTCAATAATTCACCCCTCCACTTT
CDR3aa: CASSRQDRFNNSPLHF

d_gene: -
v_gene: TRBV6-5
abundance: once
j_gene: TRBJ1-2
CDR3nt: TGTGCCAGCAGTTACTCACCGGACAGCCTCTATGGCTACACCTTC
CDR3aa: CASSYSPDSLYGYTF

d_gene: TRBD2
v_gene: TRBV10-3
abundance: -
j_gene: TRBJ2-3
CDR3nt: TGTGCCATCAGTCGGACTAGCGGGAGTGGCACAGATACGCAGTATTTT
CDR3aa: CAISRTSGSGTDTQYF

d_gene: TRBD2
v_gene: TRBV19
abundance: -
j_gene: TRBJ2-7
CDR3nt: TGTGCCAGTAGTAGGGACTGGGGGGGCGAGCAGTACTTC
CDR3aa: CASSRDWGGEQYF

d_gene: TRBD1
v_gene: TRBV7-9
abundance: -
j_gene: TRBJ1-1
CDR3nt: TGTGCCAGCAGCTGGACAGGGATTCAAACTGAAGCTTTCTTT
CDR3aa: CASSWTGIQTEAFF

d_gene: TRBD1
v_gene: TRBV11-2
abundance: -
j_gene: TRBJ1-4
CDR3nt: TGTGCCAGCAGCTTAGTACAGGGGGCGAATGAAAAACTGTTTTTT
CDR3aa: CASSLVQGANEKLFF

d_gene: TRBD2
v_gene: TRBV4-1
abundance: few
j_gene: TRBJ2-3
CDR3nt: TGCGCCAGCAGCCAAGTTGGACTAGCGGGGGGTCGTTCTAGCACAGATACGCAGTATTTT
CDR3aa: CASSQVGLAGGRSSTDTQYF

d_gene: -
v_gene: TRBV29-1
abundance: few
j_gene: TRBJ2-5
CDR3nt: TGCAGCGTTGAACTTGGTGGAGGGGAGACCCAGTACTTC
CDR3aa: CSVELGGGETQYF

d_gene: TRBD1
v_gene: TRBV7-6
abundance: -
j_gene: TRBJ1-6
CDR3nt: TGTGCCAGCAGCCTAGGACCGGACAGGGTACATTCACCCCTCCACTTT
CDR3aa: CASSLGPDRVHSPLHF

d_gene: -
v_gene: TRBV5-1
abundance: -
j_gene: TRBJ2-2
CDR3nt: TGCGCCAGCAGCTTGACAGGGTCTACCGGGGAGCTGTTTTTT
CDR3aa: CASSLTGSTGELFF

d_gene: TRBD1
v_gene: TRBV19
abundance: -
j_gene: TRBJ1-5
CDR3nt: TGTGCCAGTAGTCTCCCCGGGACAGTATACCATCAGCCCCAGCATTTT
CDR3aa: CASSLPGTVYHQPQHF

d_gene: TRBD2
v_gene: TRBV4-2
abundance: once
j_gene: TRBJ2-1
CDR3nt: TGTGCCAGCAGCGAATCTTCTAGCGGGAGTCAGCAGTTCTTC
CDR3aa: CASSESSSGSQQFF